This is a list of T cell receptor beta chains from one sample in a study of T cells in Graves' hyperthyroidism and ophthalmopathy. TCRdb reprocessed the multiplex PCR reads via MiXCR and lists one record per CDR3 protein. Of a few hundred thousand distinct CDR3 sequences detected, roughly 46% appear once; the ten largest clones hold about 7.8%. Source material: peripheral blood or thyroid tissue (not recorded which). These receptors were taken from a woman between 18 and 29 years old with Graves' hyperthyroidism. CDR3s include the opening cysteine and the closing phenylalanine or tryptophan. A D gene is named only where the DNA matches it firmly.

CDR3: CASSVGTSGSYEQYF; V: TRBV9; J: TRBJ2-7; D: TRBD2
CDR3: CASSLTSVLTF; V: TRBV7-9; J: TRBJ2-6; D: .
CDR3: CASSDNSGANVLTF; V: TRBV2; J: TRBJ2-6; D: .
CDR3: CATRQGQIAFF; V: TRBV24-1; J: TRBJ1-1; D: TRBD1
CDR3: CASSTSGLETQYF; V: TRBV25-1; J: TRBJ2-5; D: .
CDR3: CASSSRTSGRRYQETQCF; V: TRBV6-5; J: TRBJ2-5; D: TRBD2
CDR3: CATSGREDGYTF; V: TRBV15; J: TRBJ1-2; D: .
CDR3: CSVAGTEGLEAFF; V: TRBV29-1; J: TRBJ1-1; D: .
CDR3: CASSLGGGGYGYTF; V: TRBV7-9; J: TRBJ1-2; D: .
CDR3: CASGTDQETQYF; V: TRBV19; J: TRBJ2-5; D: TRBD1
CDR3: CASSSDSYGYTF; V: TRBV7-2; J: TRBJ1-2; D: .
CDR3: CASRFLGGTEAFF; V: TRBV2; J: TRBJ1-1; D: .
CDR3: CSLVSGAYEQYF; V: TRBV29-1; J: TRBJ2-7; D: .
CDR3: CASSFKVNQPQHF; V: TRBV27; J: TRBJ1-5; D: .
CDR3: CASSRDRGGEQYF; V: TRBV12-3/TRBV12-4; J: TRBJ2-7; D: TRBD1
CDR3: CASSTPGTGGPLGYGYTF; V: TRBV7-8; J: TRBJ1-2; D: TRBD1
CDR3: CASTSVSGANVLTF; V: TRBV2; J: TRBJ2-6; D: .
CDR3: CASSLNSGTDPNYGYTF; V: TRBV5-4; J: TRBJ1-2; D: .
CDR3: CAIGRDSYEQYF; V: TRBV10-3; J: TRBJ2-7; D: .
CDR3: CASSAGDLFGGYTF; V: TRBV25-1; J: TRBJ1-2; D: .
CDR3: CASSQVMAVGKLFF; V: TRBV14; J: TRBJ1-4; D: .
CDR3: CASKASGEFYEQYF; V: TRBV5-2; J: TRBJ2-7; D: .
CDR3: CAISGTSGRAYESTDTQYF; V: TRBV10-3; J: TRBJ2-3; D: TRBD2
CDR3: CASRSKGGRPQHF; V: TRBV7-8; J: TRBJ1-5; D: .
CDR3: CASSSTKGKQETQYF; V: TRBV7-9; J: TRBJ2-5; D: .
CDR3: CASSEPAGATDTQYF; V: TRBV10-3; J: TRBJ2-3; D: TRBD2
CDR3: CSASQGAYEQYF; V: TRBV20-1; J: TRBJ2-7; D: TRBD1
CDR3: CATSRGRDRANVLTF; V: TRBV15; J: TRBJ2-6; D: .
CDR3: CASSLVPSGSRETQYF; V: TRBV7-9; J: TRBJ2-5; D: TRBD2
CDR3: CASSEDTSYEQYF; V: TRBV2; J: TRBJ2-7; D: .
CDR3: CASSRTGLVEKLFF; V: TRBV2; J: TRBJ1-4; D: TRBD1
CDR3: CASSLVAGANGEAQYF; V: TRBV5-1; J: TRBJ2-5; D: .
CDR3: CASSLGLPGANVLTF; V: TRBV7-2; J: TRBJ2-6; D: .
CDR3: CSAREGGGDQPQHF; V: TRBV20-1; J: TRBJ1-5; D: .
CDR3: CASITSGHVEQYF; V: TRBV7-3; J: TRBJ2-7; D: .
CDR3: CASKKGGTGELFF; V: TRBV6-4; J: TRBJ2-2; D: .
CDR3: CASSEGGTGGKQPQHF; V: TRBV7-2; J: TRBJ1-5; D: TRBD1
CDR3: CAISRGHGNTF; V: TRBV10-3; J: TRBJ1-2; D: .
CDR3: CASSYDRGYQETQCF; V: TRBV7-2; J: TRBJ2-5; D: TRBD1